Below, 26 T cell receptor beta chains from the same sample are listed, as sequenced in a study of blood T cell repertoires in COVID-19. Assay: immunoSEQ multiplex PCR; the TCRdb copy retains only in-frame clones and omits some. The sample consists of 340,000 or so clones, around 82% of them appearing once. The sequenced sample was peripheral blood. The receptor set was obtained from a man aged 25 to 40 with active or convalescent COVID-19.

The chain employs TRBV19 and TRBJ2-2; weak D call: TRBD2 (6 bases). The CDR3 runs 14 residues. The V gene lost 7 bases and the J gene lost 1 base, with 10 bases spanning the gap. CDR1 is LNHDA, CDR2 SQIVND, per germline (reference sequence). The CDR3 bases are TGTGCCAGTAAATTAGCGGTGAACACCGGGGAGCTGTTTTTT. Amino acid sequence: CASKLAVNTGELFF. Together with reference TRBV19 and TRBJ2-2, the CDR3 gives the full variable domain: DGGITQSPKYLFRKEGQNVTLSCEQNLNHDAMYWYRQDPGQGLRLIYYSQIVNDFQKGDIAEGYSVSREKKESFPLTVTSAQKNPTAFYLCASKLAVNTGELFFGEGSRLTVL.

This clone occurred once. CDR3 sequence reads: CASSIRGVRLTLSPNTGELFF. CDR3 in DNA: TGTGCCAGTAGTATTCGGGGGGTCAGATTAACTCTCTCCCCGAACACCGGGGAGCTGTTTTTT. The gene calls are TRBV19 and TRBJ2-2, with 7 bases lining up with TRBD2. Per the germline V gene, CDR1 is LNHDA and CDR2 is SQIVND (reference sequence). The CDR3 totals 21 residues. The V segment lost 3 bases and the J segment 0 bases; nucleotides outside the gene matches: 19.

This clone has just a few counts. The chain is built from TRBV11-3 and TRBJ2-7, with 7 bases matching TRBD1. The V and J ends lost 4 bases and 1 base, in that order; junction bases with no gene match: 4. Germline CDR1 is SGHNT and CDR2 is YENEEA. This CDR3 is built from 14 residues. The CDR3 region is CASSSWTGSYEQYF. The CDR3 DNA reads TGTGCCAGCAGCTCCTGGACAGGATCCTACGAGCAGTACTTC.

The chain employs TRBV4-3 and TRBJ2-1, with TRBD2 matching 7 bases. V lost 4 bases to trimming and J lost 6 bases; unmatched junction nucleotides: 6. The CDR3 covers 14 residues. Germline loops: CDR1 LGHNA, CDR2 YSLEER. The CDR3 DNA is TGCGCCAGCAGCCCGATGACTAGCTCCAATGAGCAGTTCTTC. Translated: CASSPMTSSNEQFF.

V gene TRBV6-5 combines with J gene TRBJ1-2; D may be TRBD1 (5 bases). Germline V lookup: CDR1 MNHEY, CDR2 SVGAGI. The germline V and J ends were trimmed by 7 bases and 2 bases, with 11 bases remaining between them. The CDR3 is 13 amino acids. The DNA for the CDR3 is TGTGCCAGCACCAAGACAGAAAACTATGGCTACACCTTC. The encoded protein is CASTKTENYGYTF.

The CDR3, as DNA: TGTGCCACCAGTGACCCCCTCGGCGGGAGAAGGAATGAGCAGTTCTTC. It codes for CATSDPLGGRRNEQFF. This sequence joins TRBV24-1 and TRBJ2-1, with 7 nucleotides matching TRBD2. The germline V gene encodes CDR1 KGHDR and CDR2 SFDVKD. After removal of 4 bases from V and 7 bases from J, the junction contained 12 bases not matched to a gene. The CDR3 is 16 residues long.

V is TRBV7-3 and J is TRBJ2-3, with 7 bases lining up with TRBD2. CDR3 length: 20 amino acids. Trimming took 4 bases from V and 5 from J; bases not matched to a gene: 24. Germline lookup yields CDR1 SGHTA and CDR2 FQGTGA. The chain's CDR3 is CASSSGLMGGSSGWRDTQYF. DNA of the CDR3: TGTGCCAGCAGCTCGGGGCTAATGGGCGGGAGCTCCGGGTGGAGAGATACGCAGTATTTT.

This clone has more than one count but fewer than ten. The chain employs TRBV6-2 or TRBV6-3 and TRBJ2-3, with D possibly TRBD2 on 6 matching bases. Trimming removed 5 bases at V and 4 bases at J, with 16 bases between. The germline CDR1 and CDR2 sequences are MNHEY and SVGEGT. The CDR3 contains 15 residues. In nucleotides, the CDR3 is TGTGCCAGCAGTCTCCCGGGGGTAGATTCAGATACGCAGTATTTT. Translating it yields CASSLPGVDSDTQYF.

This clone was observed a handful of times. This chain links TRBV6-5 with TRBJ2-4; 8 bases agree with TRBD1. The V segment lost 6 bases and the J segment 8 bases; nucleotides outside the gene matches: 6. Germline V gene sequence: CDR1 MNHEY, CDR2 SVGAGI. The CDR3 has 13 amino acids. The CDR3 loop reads CASSWEQGDIQYF. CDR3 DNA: TGTGCCAGCAGCTGGGAACAGGGGGACATTCAGTACTTC.

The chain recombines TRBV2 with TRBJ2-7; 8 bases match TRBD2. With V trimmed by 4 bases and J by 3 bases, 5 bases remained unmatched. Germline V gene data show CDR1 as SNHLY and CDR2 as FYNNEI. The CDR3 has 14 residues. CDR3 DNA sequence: TGTGCCAGCAGTGGGGGACTAGGTGGCTACGAGCAGTACTTC. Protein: CASSGGLGGYEQYF.

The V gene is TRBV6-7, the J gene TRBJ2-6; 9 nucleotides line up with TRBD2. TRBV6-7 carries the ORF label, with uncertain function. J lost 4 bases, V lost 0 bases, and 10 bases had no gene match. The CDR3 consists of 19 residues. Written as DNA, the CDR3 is TGTGCCAGCAGTTACTCTCTGGCGGGGGGGCTGTACGGGGCCAACGTCCTGACTTTC. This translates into CASSYSLAGGLYGANVLTF.

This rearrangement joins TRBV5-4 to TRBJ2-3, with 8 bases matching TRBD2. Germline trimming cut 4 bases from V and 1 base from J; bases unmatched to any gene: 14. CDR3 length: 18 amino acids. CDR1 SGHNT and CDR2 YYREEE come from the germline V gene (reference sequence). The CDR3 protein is CASSLRGTGGPGTDTQYF. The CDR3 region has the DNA TGTGCCAGCAGCCTACGAGGGACGGGGGGGCCTGGCACAGATACGCAGTATTTT. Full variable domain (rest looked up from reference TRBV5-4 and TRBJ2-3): ETGVTQSPTHLIKTRGQQVTLRCSSQSGHNTVSWYQQALGQGPQFIFQYYREEENGRGNFPPRFSGLQFPNYSSELNVNALELDDSALYLCASSLRGTGGPGTDTQYFGPGTRLTVL.

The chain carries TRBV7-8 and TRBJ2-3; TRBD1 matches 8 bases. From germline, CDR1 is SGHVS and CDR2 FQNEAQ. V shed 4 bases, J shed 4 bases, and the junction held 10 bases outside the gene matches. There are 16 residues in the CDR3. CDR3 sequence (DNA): TGTGCCAGCAGCTACCCTGGACAGGGTAGGCCAGATACGCAGTATTTT. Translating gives CASSYPGQGRPDTQYF.

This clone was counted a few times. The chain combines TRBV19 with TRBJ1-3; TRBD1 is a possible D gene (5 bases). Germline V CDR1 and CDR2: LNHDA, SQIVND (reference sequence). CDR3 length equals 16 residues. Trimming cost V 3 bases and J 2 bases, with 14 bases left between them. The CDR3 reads CASSIWSGTPGNTIYF. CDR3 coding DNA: TGTGCCAGTAGTATTTGGAGCGGGACCCCTGGAAACACCATATATTTT.

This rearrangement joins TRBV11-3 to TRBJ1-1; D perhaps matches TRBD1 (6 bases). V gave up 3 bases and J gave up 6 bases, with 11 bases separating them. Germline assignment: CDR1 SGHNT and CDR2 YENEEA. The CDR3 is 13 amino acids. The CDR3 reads CASSFDRLAEAFF. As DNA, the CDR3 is TGTGCCAGCAGCTTTGACAGGTTAGCTGAAGCTTTCTTT.

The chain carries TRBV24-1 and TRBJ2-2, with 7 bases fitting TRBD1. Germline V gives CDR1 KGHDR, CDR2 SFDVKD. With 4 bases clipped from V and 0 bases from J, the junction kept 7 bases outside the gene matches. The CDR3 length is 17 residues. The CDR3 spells CATSDPRQGTNTGELFF. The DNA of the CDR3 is TGTGCCACCAGTGACCCCAGACAGGGAACGAACACCGGGGAGCTGTTTTTT.

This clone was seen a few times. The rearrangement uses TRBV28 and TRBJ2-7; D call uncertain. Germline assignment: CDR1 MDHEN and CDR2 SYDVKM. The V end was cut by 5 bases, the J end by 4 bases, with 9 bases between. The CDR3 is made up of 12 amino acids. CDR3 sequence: CASSLRHYEQYF. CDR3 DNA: TGTGCCAGCAGTCTCAGGCATTACGAGCAGTACTTC.

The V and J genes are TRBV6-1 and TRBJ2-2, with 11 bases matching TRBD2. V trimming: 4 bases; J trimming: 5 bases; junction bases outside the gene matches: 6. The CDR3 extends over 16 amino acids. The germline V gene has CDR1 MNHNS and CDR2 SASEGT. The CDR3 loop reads CASSVAGGQGTGELFF. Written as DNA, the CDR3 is TGTGCCAGCAGTGTAGCGGGGGGGCAAGGAACCGGGGAGCTGTTTTTT.

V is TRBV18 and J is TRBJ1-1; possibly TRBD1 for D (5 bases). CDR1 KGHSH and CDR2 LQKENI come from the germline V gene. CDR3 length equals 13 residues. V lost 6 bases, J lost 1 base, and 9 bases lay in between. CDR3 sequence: CASSEDRNTEAFF. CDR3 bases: TGTGCCAGCTCGGAAGACAGGAACACTGAAGCTTTCTTT.

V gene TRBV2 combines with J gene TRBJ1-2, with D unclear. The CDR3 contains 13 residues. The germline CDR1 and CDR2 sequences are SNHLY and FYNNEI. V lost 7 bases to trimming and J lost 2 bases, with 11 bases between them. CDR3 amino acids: CASKRSPNYGYTF. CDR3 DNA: TGTGCCAGCAAGAGGTCACCGAACTATGGCTACACCTTC.

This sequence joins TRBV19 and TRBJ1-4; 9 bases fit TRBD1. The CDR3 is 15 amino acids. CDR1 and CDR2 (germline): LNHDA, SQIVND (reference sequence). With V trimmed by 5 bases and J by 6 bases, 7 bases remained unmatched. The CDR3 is CASSGTGGRDEKLFF. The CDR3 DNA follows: TGTGCCAGTAGTGGAACAGGGGGCCGAGATGAAAAACTGTTTTTT.

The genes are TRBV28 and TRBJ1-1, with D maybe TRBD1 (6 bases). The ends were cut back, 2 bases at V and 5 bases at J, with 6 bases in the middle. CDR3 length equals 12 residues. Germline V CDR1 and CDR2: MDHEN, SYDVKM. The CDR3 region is CASSLQGTEAFF. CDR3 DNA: TGTGCCAGCAGTTTACAGGGGACTGAAGCTTTCTTT.

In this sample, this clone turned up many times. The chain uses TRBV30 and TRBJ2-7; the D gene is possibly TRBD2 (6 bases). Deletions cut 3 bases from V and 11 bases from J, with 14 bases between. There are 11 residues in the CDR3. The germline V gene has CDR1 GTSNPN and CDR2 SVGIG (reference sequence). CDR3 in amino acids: CAWRKAGFEYF. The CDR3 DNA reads TGTGCCTGGAGGAAGGCGGGGTTCGAGTACTTC.

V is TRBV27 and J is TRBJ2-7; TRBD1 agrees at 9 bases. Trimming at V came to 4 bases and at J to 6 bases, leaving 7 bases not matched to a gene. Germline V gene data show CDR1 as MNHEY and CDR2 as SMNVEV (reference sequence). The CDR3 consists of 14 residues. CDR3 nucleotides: TGTGCCAGCAGTTCGGGACAGGGATTAGGCGAGCAGTACTTC. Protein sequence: CASSSGQGLGEQYF.

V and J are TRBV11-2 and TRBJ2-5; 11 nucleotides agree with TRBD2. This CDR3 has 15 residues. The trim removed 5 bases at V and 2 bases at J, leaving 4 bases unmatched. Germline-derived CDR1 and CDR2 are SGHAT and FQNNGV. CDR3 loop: CASSRLAGLQETQYF. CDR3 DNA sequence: TGTGCCAGCAGCCGACTAGCGGGACTACAAGAGACCCAGTACTTC.

The CDR3 DNA follows: TGTGCCAGTAGTCCCAGGACTAGCGGGGGGCAAGAGACCCAGTACTTC. Translation: CASSPRTSGGQETQYF. The J gene is TRBJ2-5, the V gene TRBV19; TRBD2 agrees at 14 bases. Germline loops: CDR1 LNHDA, CDR2 SQIVND (reference sequence). The CDR3 totals 16 residues. After removal of 5 bases from V and 2 bases from J, the junction contained 4 bases not matched to a gene.